The rows below give T cell receptor beta chains drawn from one sample of a study of shared clonotypes between healthy human individuals. Profiled with immunoSEQ multiplex PCR; TCRdb holds only in-frame clones, not every one. The sample shows 2.3 million or so clones, over 85% of them seen only once. Sequenced sample: naive CD4+ T cells from PBMCs. Receptor source: a man younger than 35 in good health. Some clones in this sample may be carry-over from other donors' samples. Both conserved end residues are part of each CDR3.

v_call	j_call	cdr3_aa
TRBV4-1	TRBJ1-3	CASSQLGGAGGNTIYF
TRBV7-9	TRBJ2-7	CASSAVGGEYSYEQYF
TRBV4-1	TRBJ1-6	CASSQAEVYNSPLHF
TRBV6-5	TRBJ2-7	CASSYSISGSSYEQYF
TRBV11-2	TRBJ2-2	CASSSSRTGEYPGSGELFF
TRBV2	TRBJ2-7	CASSVLRQTYEQYF
TRBV6-1	TRBJ1-4	CAAGRDRLEKLFF
TRBV25-1	TRBJ2-5	CASSIPGRAGETQYF
TRBV10-3	TRBJ2-3	CAISENPAVVSGITTDTQYF
TRBV5-4	TRBJ1-2	CASSSDRALGYTF
TRBV28	TRBJ2-7	CASSPQGTGGGYEQYF
TRBV2	TRBJ2-4	CASSLRTSGPNIQYF
TRBV19	TRBJ1-2	CASSPSGTRPLWGYTF
TRBV5-6	TRBJ1-1	CASSLYRGGTEAFF
TRBV28	TRBJ2-7	CASSLRGGVSPGEQYF
TRBV7-2	TRBJ2-1	CASSLSRPYNEQFF
TRBV6-1	TRBJ2-7	CASSERVGQGLHEQYF
TRBV4-2	TRBJ2-3	CASSQGGGADTQYF
TRBV5-4	TRBJ2-1	CASSRGRLAGGDEQFF
TRBV6-6	TRBJ2-1	CASSRSTDNEQFF
TRBV5-4	TRBJ2-6	CASSPPPGSGANVLTF
TRBV4-2	TRBJ2-3	CASSDRGDTDTQYF
TRBV28	TRBJ2-1	CASSPLAGAYNEQFF
TRBV7-3	TRBJ1-1	CASSSTLITEAFF
TRBV4-1	TRBJ2-5	CASSPNAAAQETQYF
TRBV5-1	TRBJ1-4	CASSLVAGPNEKLFF
TRBV9	TRBJ1-2	CASSVVTGYGYTF
TRBV6-1	TRBJ2-7	CASRENGGYEQYF
TRBV7-3	TRBJ2-1	CASSLPGNEQFF
TRBV7-3	TRBJ2-2	CASSRQGAGTGELFF
TRBV7-2	TRBJ2-1	CASSLDSGSRNEQFF
TRBV19	TRBJ2-7	CASSINEDYGEQYF
TRBV13	TRBJ2-3	CASDRRGRLITDTQYF
TRBV30	TRBJ2-7	CAWRPGQGADYEQYF
TRBV6-6	TRBJ2-3	CASKGGRPDTQYF